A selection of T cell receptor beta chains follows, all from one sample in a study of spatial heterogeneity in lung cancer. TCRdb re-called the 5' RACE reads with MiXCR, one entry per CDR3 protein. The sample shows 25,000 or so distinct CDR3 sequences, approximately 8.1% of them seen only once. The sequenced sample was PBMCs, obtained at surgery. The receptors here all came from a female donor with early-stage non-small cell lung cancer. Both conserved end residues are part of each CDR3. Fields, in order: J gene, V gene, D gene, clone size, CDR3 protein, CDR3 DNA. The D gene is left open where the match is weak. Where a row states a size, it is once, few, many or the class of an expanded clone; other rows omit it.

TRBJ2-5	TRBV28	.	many	CASSSGQQETQYF	TGTGCCAGCAGTAGTGGACAACAAGAGACCCAGTACTTC
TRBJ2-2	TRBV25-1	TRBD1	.	CASSETRDRGAGELFF	TGTGCCAGCAGTGAAACCCGGGACAGGGGGGCCGGGGAGCTGTTTTTT
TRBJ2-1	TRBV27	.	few	CASRGMRYNEQFF	TGTGCCAGCCGTGGGATGCGGTACAATGAGCAGTTCTTC
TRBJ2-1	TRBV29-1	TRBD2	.	CSVAGPPGGAYNEQFF	TGCAGCGTTGCGGGCCCTCCGGGAGGGGCCTACAATGAGCAGTTTTTC
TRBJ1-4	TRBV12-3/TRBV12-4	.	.	CASSRGAGLFF	TGTGCCAGCAGCCGGGGGGCAGGACTGTTTTTT
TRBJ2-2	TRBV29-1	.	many	CSVDSQGSSTGELFF	TGCAGCGTTGATTCGCAGGGTAGTTCGACCGGGGAGCTGTTTTTT
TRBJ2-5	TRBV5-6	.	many	CASSSLLGRGETQYF	TGTGCCAGCAGCTCGCTCCTTGGAAGAGGGGAGACCCAGTACTTC
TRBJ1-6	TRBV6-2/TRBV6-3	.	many	CASRGTADANTYNSPLHF	TGTGCCAGCAGGGGGACGGCAGACGCTAATACCTATAATTCACCCCTCCACTTT
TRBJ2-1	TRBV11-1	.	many	CASSLAGVYYNEQFF	TGTGCCAGCAGCTTAGCGGGAGTATACTACAATGAGCAGTTCTTC
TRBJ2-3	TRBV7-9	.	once	CASTFLGTDTQYF	TGTGCCAGCACCTTCCTAGGCACAGATACGCAGTATTTT
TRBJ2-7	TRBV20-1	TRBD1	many	CSALFFQGVPSAEQYF	TGCAGTGCTCTGTTCTTCCAGGGGGTCCCGTCCGCCGAGCAGTACTTC
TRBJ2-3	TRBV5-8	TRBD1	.	CASSLGGQPTDTQYF	TGTGCCAGCAGCTTGGGGGGACAGCCCACAGATACGCAGTATTTT
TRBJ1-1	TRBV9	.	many	CASSPHTVGTEAFF	TGTGCCAGCAGCCCCCATACGGTCGGCACTGAAGCTTTCTTT
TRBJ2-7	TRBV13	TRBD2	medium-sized	CASSQLAGGKEQYF	TGTGCCAGCAGCCAACTAGCGGGAGGGAAAGAGCAGTACTTC
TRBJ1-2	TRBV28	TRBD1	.	CASSSRGRHNYGYTF	TGTGCCAGCAGTTCCAGGGGGCGTCATAACTATGGCTACACCTTC
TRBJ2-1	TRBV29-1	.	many	CSVEDVAYNEQFF	TGCAGCGTTGAAGATGTGGCGTACAATGAGCAGTTCTTC
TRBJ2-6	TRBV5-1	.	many	CASAIGSSGANVLTF	TGCGCCAGTGCTATCGGGAGCTCTGGGGCCAACGTCCTGACTTTC
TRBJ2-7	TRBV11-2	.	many	CASSQQSGTSYEQYF	TGTGCCAGCAGCCAGCAGTCAGGGACCTCCTACGAGCAGTACTTC
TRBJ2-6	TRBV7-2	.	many	CASTQGQGLGANVLTF	TGTGCCAGCACCCAGGGGCAGGGGCTTGGGGCCAACGTCCTGACTTTC
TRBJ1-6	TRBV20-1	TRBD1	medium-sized	CSARDLRGTANSPLHF	TGCAGTGCTAGAGATTTGCGGGGGACAGCCAATTCACCCCTCCACTTT
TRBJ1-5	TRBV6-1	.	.	CASSFTGSNQPQHF	TGTGCCAGCAGCTTCACAGGGAGCAATCAGCCCCAGCATTTT
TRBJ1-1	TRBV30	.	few	CAWSSVLNTEAFF	TGTGCCTGGAGTTCTGTATTGAACACTGAAGCTTTCTTT
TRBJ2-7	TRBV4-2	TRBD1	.	CASSRAGTGNFYEQYF	TGTGCCAGCAGCCGAGCCGGGACAGGGAACTTCTACGAGCAGTACTTC
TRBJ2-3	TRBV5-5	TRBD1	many	CASSLVSLRTGLTDTQYF	TGTGCCAGCAGCTTGGTTTCCCTGAGGACAGGGCTCACAGATACGCAGTATTTT
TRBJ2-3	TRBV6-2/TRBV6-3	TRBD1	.	CASGRTGGTTDTQYF	TGTGCCAGCGGACGGACAGGGGGTACCACAGATACGCAGTATTTT
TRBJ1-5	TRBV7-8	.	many	CASSPPRPEGPQHF	TGTGCCAGCAGCCCCCCAAGGCCCGAGGGGCCCCAGCATTTT
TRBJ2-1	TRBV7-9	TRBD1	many	CASSLEGAGAYNEQFF	TGTGCCAGCAGCTTAGAGGGGGCGGGCGCCTACAATGAGCAGTTCTTC
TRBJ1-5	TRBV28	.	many	CASKEGGAYGVNQPQHF	TGTGCCAGCAAAGAGGGGGGGGCATACGGTGTCAATCAGCCCCAGCATTTT
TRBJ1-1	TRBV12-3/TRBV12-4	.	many	CASSFPGRTEAFF	TGTGCCAGCAGTTTTCCAGGGAGAACTGAAGCTTTCTTT
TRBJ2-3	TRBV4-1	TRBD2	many	CASSQVGLLAGGLGDTQYF	TGCGCCAGCAGCCAAGTAGGCTTACTAGCGGGAGGGCTTGGAGATACGCAGTATTTT
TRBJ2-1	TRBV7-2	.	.	CASSIRGNSYNEQFF	TGTGCCAGCAGCATCAGGGGAAACTCCTACAATGAGCAGTTCTTC
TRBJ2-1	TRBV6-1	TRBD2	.	CASSRSGLAGVANEQFF	TGTGCCAGCAGTAGATCGGGACTAGCGGGAGTCGCAAATGAGCAGTTCTTC
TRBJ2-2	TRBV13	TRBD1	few	CASRTGLKAGELFF	TGTGCCAGCAGGACAGGGCTAAAAGCCGGGGAGCTGTTTTTT
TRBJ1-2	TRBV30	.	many	CAWSETPYGYTF	TGTGCCTGGAGTGAGACCCCCTATGGCTACACCTTC
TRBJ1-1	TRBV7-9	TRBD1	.	CASSLLQGRETEAFF	TGTGCCAGCAGCTTACTACAGGGGAGGGAAACTGAAGCTTTCTTT
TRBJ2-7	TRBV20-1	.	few	CSARGLAFTYEQYF	TGCAGTGCTAGAGGGTTAGCGTTCACCTACGAGCAGTACTTC
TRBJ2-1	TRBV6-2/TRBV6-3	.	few	CASSAVTDHDEQFF	TGTGCCAGCAGCGCGGTGACAGACCATGACGAGCAGTTCTTC
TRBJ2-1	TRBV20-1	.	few	CSAAQTRNEQFF	TGCAGTGCTGCCCAGACTAGAAATGAGCAGTTCTTC
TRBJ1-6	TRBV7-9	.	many	CASSLSGNSPLHF	TGTGCCAGCAGCTTAAGCGGAAATTCACCCCTCCACTTT
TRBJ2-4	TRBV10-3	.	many	CAISGGGGKNIQYF	TGTGCCATCAGCGGCGGAGGGGGTAAAAACATTCAGTACTTC
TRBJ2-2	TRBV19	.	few	CASSIAYWDFSGELFF	TGTGCCAGTAGTATAGCTTACTGGGACTTCTCCGGGGAGCTGTTTTTT
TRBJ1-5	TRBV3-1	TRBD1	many	CASSLDRGSNQPQHF	TGTGCCAGCAGCCTTGACAGGGGGAGCAATCAGCCCCAGCATTTT
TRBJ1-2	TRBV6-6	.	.	CASSYSGEGIYGYTF	TGTGCCAGCAGTTACTCAGGGGAGGGTATCTATGGCTACACCTTC
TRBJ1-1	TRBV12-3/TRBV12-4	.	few	CASSERAGNTEAFF	TGTGCCAGCAGTGAAAGGGCAGGGAACACTGAAGCTTTCTTT
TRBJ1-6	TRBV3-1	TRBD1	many	CASSQAWTGDNSPLHF	TGTGCCAGCAGCCAAGCGTGGACAGGAGATAATTCACCCCTCCACTTT
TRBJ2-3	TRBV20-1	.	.	CSARLGTTDTQYF	TGCAGTGCTAGACTAGGAACCACAGATACGCAGTATTTT
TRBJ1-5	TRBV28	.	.	CASSSYRAQPQHF	TGTGCCAGCAGTTCTTACAGGGCTCAGCCCCAGCATTTT
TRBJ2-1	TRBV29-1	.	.	CSVEGVAVYNEQFF	TGCAGCGTCGAAGGGGTAGCGGTATACAATGAGCAGTTCTTC
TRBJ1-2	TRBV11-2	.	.	CASSLDRRKGGYTF	TGTGCCAGCAGCTTAGACAGGCGGAAGGGGGGCTACACCTTC
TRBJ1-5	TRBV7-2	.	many	CASSLGQGGQPQHF	TGTGCCAGCAGCTTAGGGCAGGGAGGACAGCCCCAGCATTTT